This TCR beta chain was retrieved from a study of cytomegalovirus exposure and HLA in healthy donors. The ends lost 7 bases at V and 5 bases at J; junction bases unmatched: 8. Germline CDR1 SGHVS, CDR2 FQNEAQ. The CDR3 is 13 residues long. The PCR used 60 Vbeta and 13 Jbeta primers. In the original analysis: There were some 87 million unique TCR beta chains by a later count, and about 12 million of them were shared. Libraries were prepared by immunoSEQ multiplex PCR; TCRdb keeps only in-frame clonotypes and omits some of them. The V and J calls and clone size are taken from that table; D and trimming were inferred from the DNA. The data hold some 60,000 clones, with around 80% observed a single time.

The clonotype originates from a male donor in good health and CMV-seronegative. Specimen: PBMCs. The chain joins TRBV7-8 to TRBJ2-7; 7 nucleotides agree with TRBD1. DNA for the CDR3: TGTGCCAGCACCCCCGAGGGGACAGACGAGCAGTACTTC. It is translated as CASTPEGTDEQYF. Supplemented by reference TRBV7-8 and TRBJ2-7, the full variable domain reads GAGVSQSPRYKVAKRGQDVALRCDPISGHVSLFWYQQALGQGPEFLTYFQNEAQLDKSGLPSDRFFAERPEGSVSTLKIQRTQQEDSAVYLCASTPEGTDEQYFGPGTRLTVT.